This T cell receptor (beta chain) stems from a study of cytomegalovirus exposure and HLA in healthy donors. Study-level background: Sequencing of some 190 million T cells in an earlier analysis found around 110 million unique TCR beta sequences.

The PCR made use of 60 Vbeta and 13 Jbeta primers. Libraries were prepared by immunoSEQ multiplex PCR; TCRdb keeps only in-frame clonotypes and omits some of them. The table records roughly 100,000 clones, over 55% of them present only once. A word on this clone: Its cognate antigen is unknown. The same CDR3 is also encoded by other DNA sequences in this sample.

Study conclusions and caveats: Cytomegalovirus association was listed for 170 or so TCR beta chains.

Germline V gene lookup returns CDR1 MDHEN and CDR2 SYDVKM. The length of the CDR3 is 11 residues. V lost 5 bases and J lost 3, with 5 bases in between. The TCR originated in a woman under 30 in good health and CMV-seropositive. This chain joins TRBV28 and TRBJ2-7; D gene unclear. Sequencing was done on a sample of PBMCs. CDR3 sequence reads: CASSLRYEQYF. CDR3 DNA: TGTGCCAGCAGTCTTCGCTACGAGCAGTACTTC.